The 7 T cell receptor beta chains below all came from one sample that was sequenced in a study of tumor and adjacent non-tumor tissue in lung cancer. A modified ARM-PCR protocol with three rounds of nested PCR amplified TCRbeta. TCRdb independently ran MiXCR on the multiplex PCR reads; one entry per CDR3 protein. Among some 200,000 distinct CDR3 sequences, 71% were seen once, and the ten largest hold around 27%. RNA was extracted from bulk tissue without any cell sorting. Sequences were obtained from lung tumor tissue. These receptors originate from a man aged 60 to 69 with non-small cell lung cancer.

Only one count was recorded for this clonotype. The rearrangement joins TRBV11-1 to TRBJ2-4; D is possibly TRBD2 (6 bases). Between the trimmed V and J ends, which lost 6 bases and 1 base, there was a span of 19 bases. The germline gives CDR1 SGHAT, CDR2 FQDESV (reference sequence). The CDR3 runs 17 residues. The CDR3 region has the DNA TGTGCCAGCAGTCCCTGTGCGGACGGAGGGGCCAAAAACATTCAGTACTTC. This codes for CASSPCADGGAKNIQYF.

Comments on this clonotype: A single base separates this from a much larger clone, so it may be a read error. The V gene is TRBV4-3, the J gene TRBJ1-4, with no clear D. CDR1 LGHNA and CDR2 YSLEER come from the germline V gene. CDR3 length: 15 amino acids. The CDR3 reads CASSQNIATIEKLFF. The DNA of the CDR3 is TGCGCCAGCAGCCAGAACATCGCAACTATTGAAAAACTGTTTTTT.

Note on this clonotype: Being one base from a much bigger clone, this may be a read error. The rearrangement joins TRBV20-1 to TRBJ2-7, with a possible D match to TRBD1 (5 bases). Germline CDR1 and CDR2: DFQATT and SNEGSKA (reference sequence). The CDR3 has 12 residues. The DNA of the CDR3 is TGCAGTGCTAGATGGGGCTCCTACGAGCATTACTTC. This gives the protein CSARWGSYEHYF.

This clonotype was recorded only once. The chain combines TRBV29-1 with TRBJ2-1; D is ambiguous. CDR3 length: 11 residues. V dropped 3 bases and J dropped 8 bases, with 8 bases sitting between them. Germline CDR1 and CDR2: SQVTM and ANQGSEA. Here the CDR3 DNA reads TGCAGCGTTGACTCGGAGTATGAGCAGTTCTTC. This codes for CSVDSEYEQFF.

Points on this clonotype: Sequence at one end of the junction differs from germline and may be a read error. This chain uses TRBV11-2 with TRBJ2-2; 7 bases fit TRBD2. CDR3 length: 14 residues. Germline assignment: CDR1 SGHAT and CDR2 FQNNGV. Here the CDR3 reads CASSFLAATRELFF. DNA of the CDR3: TGTGCCAGCAGCTTCCTAGCGGCCACCAGGGAGCTGTTTTTT.

For this clonotype: Given a much more abundant clone one base away, this may be a read error. The chain joins TRBV29-1 to TRBJ1-2, with 10 bases matching TRBD1. Per germline, CDR1 SQVTM and CDR2 ANQGSEA. CDR3 size: 14 residues. CDR3 protein: CRVGDRGLGYGYTF. The CDR3 DNA follows: TGCAGGGTTGGAGACAGGGGGCTCGGCTATGGCTACACCTTC.

This clonotype was observed at least ten times. The CDR3 coding sequence is TGCAGTGCTAGTTTGGGAGTTCCAGATACGCAGTATTTT. Translated: CSASLGVPDTQYF. V is TRBV20-1 and J is TRBJ2-3, with TRBD2 as a possible D gene (5 bases). The CDR3 length is 13 residues. The V end was cut by 3 bases, the J end by 4 bases, with 11 bases between. Germline lookup yields CDR1 DFQATT and CDR2 SNEGSKA (reference sequence).